This T cell receptor beta chain was profiled in a study of OX40 agonist ivuxolimab in advanced cancers. V was cut by 6 bases and J by 7 bases, with 19 bases left in between. The germline gives CDR1 MNHNS, CDR2 SASEGT. This CDR3 has 14 amino acids. This clone was found once. Some clones are missing from TCRdb's copy, which holds only in-frame ones; the method was immunoSEQ multiplex PCR. In the table there are 50,000 to 75,000 clones, 75% to 90% of which are singletons. The sequence derives from an adult with an advanced solid tumor such as melanoma, head and neck, liver or kidney cancer. The V and J genes are TRBV6-1 and TRBJ2-7, with D possibly matching TRBD1 (8 bases). The source was CD4+ or CD8+ T cells sorted from blood, collected in a trial of the OX40 agonist ivuxolimab. CDR3 sequence reads: CASSLQGGTVEQYF. In DNA, the CDR3 is TGTGCCAGCAGCTTACAGGGGGGGACGGTGGAGCAGTACTTC.